The text below deals with one TCR beta chain. Its target is not known. This sample was included in a study of T cell responses to AZD1222 COVID-19 vaccine. The table came from immunoSEQ multiplex PCR; TCRdb's copy has only in-frame clones and leaves some out. This table has roughly 84,000 clones, nearly 90% appearing once. From germline, CDR1 is LNHDA and CDR2 SQIVND (reference sequence). V dropped 5 bases and J dropped 3 bases, with 14 bases sitting between them. This CDR3 has 15 residues. Study-wide points: Baseline seropositivity occurred in only a handful of AZD1222 recipients. Two AZD1222 administrations were followed by greater Spike-specific TCR breadth and depth.

The source is an adult in good health. J is TRBJ1-5 and V is TRBV19; D gene ambiguous. The specimen comprised peripheral blood, sampled on day 0 of AZD1222 vaccination. CDR3 region: CASSPRQEVNQPQHF. DNA for the CDR3: TGTGCCAGTAGTCCAAGGCAGGAGGTCAATCAGCCCCAGCATTTT.